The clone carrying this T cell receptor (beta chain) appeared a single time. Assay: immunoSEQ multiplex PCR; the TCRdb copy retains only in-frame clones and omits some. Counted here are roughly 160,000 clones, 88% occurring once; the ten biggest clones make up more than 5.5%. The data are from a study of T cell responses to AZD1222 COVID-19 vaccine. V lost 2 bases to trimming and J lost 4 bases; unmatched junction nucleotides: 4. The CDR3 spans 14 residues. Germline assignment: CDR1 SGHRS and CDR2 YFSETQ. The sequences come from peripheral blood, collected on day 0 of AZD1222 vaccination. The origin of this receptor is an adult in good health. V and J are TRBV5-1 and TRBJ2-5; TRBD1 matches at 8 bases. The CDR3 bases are TGCGCCAGCAGCTTCGGACAGGGCGGAGAGACCCAGTACTTC. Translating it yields CASSFGQGGETQYF.